Below are 12 T cell receptor beta chains sequenced from a single sample in a study of cytomegalovirus exposure and HLA in healthy donors. The PCR employed 60 Vbeta primers together with 13 Jbeta primers. Clones were read by immunoSEQ multiplex PCR, and TCRdb kept only the in-frame ones, dropping some. The sample consists of about 130,000 clones, 73% of them appearing once. Sequencing was done on a sample of PBMCs. The receptors derive from a woman aged 40 to 50 in good health and CMV-seropositive.

This clone was picked up a small number of times. The chain links TRBV30 to TRBJ2-7, with TRBD2 as a possible D gene (5 bases). CDR3 length equals 14 residues. Germline CDR1 and CDR2: GTSNPN and SVGIG (reference sequence). V was shortened by 0 bases and J by 2 bases, with 11 bases between the two germline ends. CDR3 in amino acids: CAWSVKRQTYEQYF. Written as DNA, the CDR3 is TGTGCCTGGAGTGTGAAGCGGCAGACCTACGAGCAGTACTTC.

Only a few counts were recorded for this clone. The rearrangement joins TRBV5-6 to TRBJ1-6, with D unresolved. CDR1 and CDR2 from the germline V gene are SGHDT and YYEEEE. This CDR3 spans 14 amino acids. V was shortened by 4 bases and J by 6 bases, with 11 bases between the two germline ends. The CDR3, as DNA: TGTGCCAGCAGCACCGGATCGGGTAATTCACCCCTCCACTTT. Translation: CASSTGSGNSPLHF.

The rearrangement joins TRBV29-1 to TRBJ2-2, with TRBD1 matching over 7 bases. The CDR3 has 13 amino acids. The germline V gene has CDR1 SQVTM and CDR2 ANQGSEA. V gave up 6 bases and J gave up 5 bases; unmatched junction bases: 6. In DNA, the CDR3 is TGCAGCGTCCTACTACAGGGGACCGGGGAGCTGTTTTTT. Its translation: CSVLLQGTGELFF.

The rearrangement uses TRBV28 and TRBJ1-4, with D possibly being TRBD1 (5 bases). Germline V gene sequence: CDR1 MDHEN, CDR2 SYDVKM. The CDR3 spans 15 residues. Trimming took off 1 base at V and 2 bases at J, with 8 bases between the two ends. The CDR3 region is CASSLSRATNEKLFF. The CDR3 DNA is TGTGCCAGCAGTTTATCCAGGGCCACTAATGAAAAACTGTTTTTT.

The chain employs TRBV11-2 and TRBJ1-6; D gene ambiguous. The CDR3 covers 14 residues. Germline V gene lookup returns CDR1 SGHAT and CDR2 FQNNGV. Deletions cut 4 bases from V and 0 bases from J, with 4 bases between. CDR3 sequence (DNA): TGTGCCAGCAGCTCGAGCTCCTATAATTCACCCCTCCACTTT. This translates into CASSSSSYNSPLHF.

The chain has TRBV7-2 and TRBJ2-5; 9 bases match TRBD2. Trimming cost V 5 bases and J 4 bases; bases outside gene matches: 8. Germline CDR1 SGHTA, CDR2 FQGNSA. The CDR3 spans 15 residues. CDR3 DNA sequence: TGTGCCAGCAGCCTAATAGCGGGAGACGGAGAGACCCAGTACTTC. It is translated as CASSLIAGDGETQYF.

The chain recombines TRBV4-1 with TRBJ1-5; D not certain. The germline V gene has CDR1 MGHRA and CDR2 YSYEKL. V was cut by 2 bases and J by 5 bases, with 4 bases left in between. The CDR3 loop spans 12 amino acids. CDR3 sequence reads: CASSQPYQPQHF. The CDR3 DNA follows: TGCGCCAGCAGCCAACCCTATCAGCCCCAGCATTTT.

The rearrangement uses TRBV5-1 and TRBJ2-7; possible D gene TRBD1, 6 bases. Germline lookup yields CDR1 SGHRS and CDR2 YFSETQ. Deletions cut 4 bases from V and 4 bases from J, with 12 bases between. The CDR3 is made up of 13 amino acids. The CDR3 DNA follows: TGCGCCAGCAGCCAACAGGGTGGATACGAGCAGTACTTC. This sequence encodes CASSQQGGYEQYF.

The CDR3 DNA reads TGCGCCAGCAGCTTGTTTGCAGGGGTCGACACCGGGGAGCTGTTTTTT. Translation: CASSLFAGVDTGELFF. The rearrangement joins TRBV5-1 to TRBJ2-2; possibly TRBD1 for D (6 bases). V was trimmed by 1 base and J by 3 bases, leaving 13 bases between them. The CDR3 covers 16 residues. Germline V CDR1 and CDR2: SGHRS, YFSETQ.

V gene TRBV7-8 combines with J gene TRBJ1-2; D unresolved. The germline gives CDR1 SGHVS, CDR2 FQNEAQ. The CDR3 totals 16 residues. The ends were cut back, 1 base at V and 2 bases at J, with 14 bases in the middle. CDR3 protein: CASSLGVGVNNYGYTF. The CDR3 DNA reads TGTGCCAGCAGCTTAGGGGTCGGGGTAAACAACTATGGCTACACCTTC.

The V and J genes are TRBV4-2 and TRBJ1-5; maybe TRBD1 (6 bases). The V and J ends lost 3 bases and 9 bases respectively, with 12 bases between them. Germline values: CDR1 LGHNA, CDR2 YNFKEQ. The CDR3 consists of 13 residues. The CDR3 DNA is TGTGCCAGCAGCCAGGAACAGGGCCGGCCCCAGCATTTT. Amino acids: CASSQEQGRPQHF.

This sequence joins TRBV29-1 and TRBJ2-2; tentative D call: TRBD2 (6 bases). Per germline, CDR1 SQVTM and CDR2 ANQGSEA. CDR3 size: 11 residues. The ends were cut back, 7 bases at V and 5 bases at J, with 8 bases in the middle. In DNA form, the CDR3 reads TGCAGCGGGCGGGGTACCGGGGAGCTGTTTTTT. It codes for CSGRGTGELFF.